This T cell receptor beta chain was found in a study of blood T cell repertoires in COVID-19. Data came from immunoSEQ multiplex PCR; TCRdb stores just in-frame clones and leaves some out. The sample lists fewer than 250,000 clones, 84% occurring once. Trimming left V 4 bases short and J 0 bases short, with 16 bases between. This CDR3 comprises 17 residues. Germline CDR1 SGHVS, CDR2 FQNEAQ. The sample consisted of peripheral blood. The chain uses TRBV7-8 and TRBJ2-4; D may be TRBD1 (6 bases). This receptor was identified in a human donor in a cohort sampled during active COVID-19. CDR3 coding DNA: TGTGCCAGCAGCTCAACCTCTGGACAGTTAGCCAAAAACATTCAGTACTTC. It yields the protein CASSSTSGQLAKNIQYF.